This TCR beta chain was retrieved from a study of OX40 agonist ivuxolimab in advanced cancers. CDR1 is MNHNY, CDR2 SVGAGI, per germline (reference sequence). The length of the CDR3 is 11 residues. The V and J ends lost 9 bases and 5 bases, in that order; junction bases with no gene match: 2. Sequencing was performed with immunoSEQ multiplex PCR; in TCRdb, only in-frame clones are kept and a portion is missing. The sample carries 5,100 or so clones, roughly three fifths recorded once. General study points: Expanded peripheral T cells had an undetermined antigen specificity.

On this clone itself: Antigen unknown.

This sequence was found in an adult with an advanced solid tumor such as melanoma, head and neck, liver or kidney cancer. The chain couples TRBV6-6 to TRBJ1-1; the match to TRBD1 covers 8 bases. The sequences come from CD4+ or CD8+ T cells sorted from blood, collected in a trial of the OX40 agonist ivuxolimab. Here the CDR3 DNA reads TGTGCCAGTGGACAGGGAACTGAAGCTTTCTTT. As protein: CASGQGTEAFF.